One and the same sample provided the 9 T cell receptor beta chains below, sequenced in a study of CD8+ T cells in alopecia areata. Treatment reported: oral pan-JAK inhibitor, 5-10 mg twice daily. RNA extraction and reverse transcription yielded cDNA as sequencing template. The data were produced by immunoSEQ multiplex PCR, yet TCRdb's version contains in-frame clones alone and is incomplete. The top ten hold about 15% of the sample, which has roughly 100,000 clones, around 60% seen once. Sequenced here: CD8+ T cells sorted from blood, sampled at approximately week 60, from a patient treated with tofacitinib. These receptors were collected from a human donor with alopecia areata.

The V and J genes are TRBV30 and TRBJ2-2; D remains unclear. The germline V gene encodes CDR1 GTSNPN and CDR2 SVGIG (reference sequence). The CDR3 has 15 residues. V was pared by 1 base and J by 6 bases, with 15 bases between. For the CDR3, the DNA is TGTGCCTGGAGTGGCGTCTACCCTAGTGCCGGGGAGCTGTTTTTT. Residues: CAWSGVYPSAGELFF.

This chain joins TRBV4-1 and TRBJ2-7, with D possibly being TRBD1 (5 bases). Germline-derived CDR1 and CDR2 are MGHRA and YSYEKL. The ends were cut back, 1 base at V and 3 bases at J, with 10 bases in the middle. There are 14 residues in the CDR3. The CDR3 DNA sequence: TGCGCCAGCAGCCAAGGGCAGGGCCTCTACGAGCAGTACTTC. This gives the protein CASSQGQGLYEQYF.

The V and J genes are TRBV7-9 and TRBJ2-2; D gene uncertain. The CDR3 sequence is 13 residues long. Germline loops: CDR1 SEHNR, CDR2 FQNEAQ (reference sequence). V lost 5 bases, J lost 4 bases, and 8 bases lay in between. The CDR3 sequence is CASSPPGTGELFF. The CDR3 DNA sequence: TGTGCCAGCAGCCCACCGGGCACCGGGGAGCTGTTTTTT.

The V and J genes are TRBV6-6 and TRBJ2-3; D is undetermined. V lost 0 bases to trimming and J lost 3 bases, with 13 bases between them. Germline V lookup: CDR1 MNHNY, CDR2 SVGAGI (reference sequence). The CDR3 has 16 residues. CDR3 protein: CASSYSSPSRTDTQYF. The DNA of the CDR3 is TGTGCCAGCAGTTACTCGTCCCCAAGTAGGACAGATACGCAGTATTTT.

This clone has only one observation. The V and J genes are TRBV6-5 and TRBJ1-2; D remains unclear. The length of the CDR3 is 13 residues. Germline V gives CDR1 MNHEY, CDR2 SVGAGI. V was clipped by 5 bases and J by 2 bases, with 9 bases between them. The CDR3 DNA follows: TGTGCCAGCAGTCTAACGCTGAACTATGGCTACACCTTC. Amino acid sequence: CASSLTLNYGYTF.

The chain uses TRBV9 and TRBJ2-7, with 9 bases aligning to TRBD1. Germline V CDR1 and CDR2: SGDLS, YYNGEE. V lost 3 bases, J lost 6 bases, and 4 bases stayed unmatched. The CDR3 runs 13 residues. This chain's CDR3 is CASSAGQGREQYF. The CDR3 nucleotides read TGTGCCAGCAGCGCGGGACAGGGCCGCGAGCAGTACTTC.

The V gene is TRBV19, the J gene TRBJ2-3; a possible D gene is TRBD1 (5 bases). The ends were cut back, 0 bases at V and 1 base at J, with 8 bases in the middle. Per the germline V gene, CDR1 is LNHDA and CDR2 is SQIVND (reference sequence). This CDR3 contains 15 residues. The CDR3 reads CASSIEWGRTDTQYF. The CDR3 DNA reads as TGTGCCAGTAGTATAGAGTGGGGCCGCACAGATACGCAGTATTTT.

The rearrangement links TRBV10-3 to TRBJ2-3; D is undetermined. V was pared by 6 bases and J by 2 bases, with 12 bases between. Looked up from germline, CDR1 is ENHRY and CDR2 is SYGVKD. This CDR3 spans 14 amino acids. CDR3 region: CAIRYGRDTDTQYF. The CDR3 region has the DNA TGTGCCATCAGATACGGAAGAGACACAGATACGCAGTATTTT.

Written as DNA, the CDR3 is TGTGCCACCAGCAGAGTGAGTTCACCCCTCCACTTT. Protein product: CATSRVSSPLHF. The rearrangement links TRBV15 to TRBJ1-6, with D unclear. V gave up 1 base and J gave up 9 bases, with 4 bases separating them. Per the germline V gene, CDR1 is LNHNV and CDR2 is YYDKDF (reference sequence). This CDR3 comprises 12 residues.